The entry below gives a single T cell receptor beta chain sequence along with its context. The data are from a study of blood T cell repertoires in COVID-19. Germline CDR1 is SEHNR and CDR2 is FQNEAQ (reference sequence). Losses at the gene ends were 3 bases for V and 2 bases for J; bases not matched to a gene: 3. CDR3 length: 16 amino acids. TCRdb keeps only in-frame clones here, not all; method: immunoSEQ multiplex PCR. The sample records 240,000 or so clones, around four fifths being singletons. The gene calls are TRBV7-9 and TRBJ2-7; 14 bases line up with TRBD2. The sample was peripheral blood. The sequence derives from a woman aged 80 or over with acute or convalescent COVID-19. For the CDR3, the DNA is TGTGCCAGCAGCTTGACTAGCGGGGGGGGTACCTACGAGCAGTACTTC. Protein product: CASSLTSGGGTYEQYF.